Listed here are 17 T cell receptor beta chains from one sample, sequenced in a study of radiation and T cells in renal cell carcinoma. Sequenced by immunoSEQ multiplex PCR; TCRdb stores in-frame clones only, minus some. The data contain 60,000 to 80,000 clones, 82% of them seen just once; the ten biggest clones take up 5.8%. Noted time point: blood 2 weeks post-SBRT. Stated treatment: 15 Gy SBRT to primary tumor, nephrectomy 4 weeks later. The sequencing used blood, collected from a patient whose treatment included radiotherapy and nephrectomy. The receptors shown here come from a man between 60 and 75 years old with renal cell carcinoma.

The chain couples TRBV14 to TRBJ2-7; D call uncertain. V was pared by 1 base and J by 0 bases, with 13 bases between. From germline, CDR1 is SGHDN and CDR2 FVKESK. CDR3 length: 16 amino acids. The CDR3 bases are TGTGCCAGCAGCCAAGTCAGAGGCAGGAGCTCCTACGAGCAGTACTTC. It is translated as CASSQVRGRSSYEQYF.

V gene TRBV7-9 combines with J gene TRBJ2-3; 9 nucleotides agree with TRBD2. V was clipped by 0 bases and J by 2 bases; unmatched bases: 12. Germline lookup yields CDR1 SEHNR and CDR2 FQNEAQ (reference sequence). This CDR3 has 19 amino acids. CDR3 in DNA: TGTGCCAGCAGCTTAGCGCCCTTCTCTAGCGGGACTTACACAGATACGCAGTATTTT. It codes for CASSLAPFSSGTYTDTQYF.

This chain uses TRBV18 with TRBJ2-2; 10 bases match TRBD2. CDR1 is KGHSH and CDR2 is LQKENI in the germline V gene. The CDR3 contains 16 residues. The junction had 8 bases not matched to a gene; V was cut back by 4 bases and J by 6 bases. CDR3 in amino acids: CASSLDLAGAAGELFF. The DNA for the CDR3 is TGTGCCAGCTCACTCGACCTAGCGGGAGCGGCCGGGGAGCTGTTTTTT.

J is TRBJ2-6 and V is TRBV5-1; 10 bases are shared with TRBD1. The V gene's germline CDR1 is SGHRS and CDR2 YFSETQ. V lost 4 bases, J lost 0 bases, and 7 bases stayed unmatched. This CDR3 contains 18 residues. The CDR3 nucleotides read TGCGCCAGCAGCAGAGGACAGGGGGGCCCCTCTGGGGCCAACGTCCTGACTTTC. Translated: CASSRGQGGPSGANVLTF.

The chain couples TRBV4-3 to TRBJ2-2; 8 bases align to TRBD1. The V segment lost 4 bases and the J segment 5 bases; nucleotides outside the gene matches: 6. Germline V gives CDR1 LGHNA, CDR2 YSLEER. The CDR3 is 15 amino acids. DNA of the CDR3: TGCGCCAGCAGCCCCCGGACAGGGCGGACCGGGGAGCTGTTTTTT. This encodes CASSPRTGRTGELFF.

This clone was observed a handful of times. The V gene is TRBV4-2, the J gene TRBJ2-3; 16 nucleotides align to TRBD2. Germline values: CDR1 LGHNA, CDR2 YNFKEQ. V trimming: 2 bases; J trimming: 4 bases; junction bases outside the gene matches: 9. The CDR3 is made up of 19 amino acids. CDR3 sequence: CASSQRGTSGRAGPDTQYF. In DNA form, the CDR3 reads TGTGCCAGCAGCCAAAGAGGGACTAGCGGGAGGGCGGGGCCAGATACGCAGTATTTT.

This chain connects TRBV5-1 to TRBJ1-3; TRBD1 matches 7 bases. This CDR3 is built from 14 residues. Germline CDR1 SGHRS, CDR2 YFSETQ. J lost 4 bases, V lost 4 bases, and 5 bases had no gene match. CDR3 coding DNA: TGCGCCAGCAGCCTCGGACAGGAGGGAAACACCATATATTTT. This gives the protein CASSLGQEGNTIYF.

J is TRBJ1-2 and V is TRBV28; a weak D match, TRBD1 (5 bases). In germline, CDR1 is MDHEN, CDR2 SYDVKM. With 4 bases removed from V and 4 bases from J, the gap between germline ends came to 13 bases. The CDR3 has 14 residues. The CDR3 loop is CASSSPGLRYGYTF. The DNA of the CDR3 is TGTGCCAGCAGTTCACCAGGGTTGCGCTATGGCTACACCTTC.

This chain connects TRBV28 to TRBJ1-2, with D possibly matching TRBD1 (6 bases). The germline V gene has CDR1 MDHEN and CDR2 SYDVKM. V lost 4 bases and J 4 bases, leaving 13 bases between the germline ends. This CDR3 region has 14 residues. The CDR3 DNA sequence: TGTGCCAGCAGTTCCAGACAGGCCCTCTATGGCTACACCTTC. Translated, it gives CASSSRQALYGYTF.

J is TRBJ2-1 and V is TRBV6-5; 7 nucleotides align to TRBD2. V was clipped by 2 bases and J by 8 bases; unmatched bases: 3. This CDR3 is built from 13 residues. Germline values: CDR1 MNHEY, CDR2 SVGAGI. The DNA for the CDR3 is TGTGCCAGCAGTTACGTGGGGAGGGATGAGCAGTTCTTC. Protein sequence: CASSYVGRDEQFF.

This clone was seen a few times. As DNA, the CDR3 is TGTGCCAGCAGTTTAAAGGGTAGCACTGAAGCTTTCTTT. It codes for CASSLKGSTEAFF. V gene TRBV27 combines with J gene TRBJ1-1, with D hard to call. CDR1 and CDR2 (germline): MNHEY, SMNVEV (reference sequence). CDR3 length equals 13 residues. The V end was cut by 2 bases, the J end by 4 bases, with 8 bases between.

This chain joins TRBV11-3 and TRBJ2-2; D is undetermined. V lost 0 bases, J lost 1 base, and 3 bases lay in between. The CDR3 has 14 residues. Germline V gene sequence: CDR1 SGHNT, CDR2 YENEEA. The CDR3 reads CASSLEGNTGELFF. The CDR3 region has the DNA TGTGCCAGCAGCTTAGAAGGGAACACCGGGGAGCTGTTTTTT.

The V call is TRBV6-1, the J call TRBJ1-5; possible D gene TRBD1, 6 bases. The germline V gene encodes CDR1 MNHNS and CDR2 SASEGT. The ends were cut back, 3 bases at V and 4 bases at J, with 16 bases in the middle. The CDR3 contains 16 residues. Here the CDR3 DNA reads TGTGCCAGCAGTGACCTTCAGACAGGCGCAAATCAGCCCCAGCATTTT. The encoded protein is CASSDLQTGANQPQHF.

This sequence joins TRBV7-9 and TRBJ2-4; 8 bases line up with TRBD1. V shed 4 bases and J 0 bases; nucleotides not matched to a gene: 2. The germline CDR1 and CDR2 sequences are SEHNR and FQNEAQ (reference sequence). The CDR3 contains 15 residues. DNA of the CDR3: TGTGCCAGCAGCTCGGACAGGGTAGCCAAAAACATTCAGTACTTC. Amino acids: CASSSDRVAKNIQYF.

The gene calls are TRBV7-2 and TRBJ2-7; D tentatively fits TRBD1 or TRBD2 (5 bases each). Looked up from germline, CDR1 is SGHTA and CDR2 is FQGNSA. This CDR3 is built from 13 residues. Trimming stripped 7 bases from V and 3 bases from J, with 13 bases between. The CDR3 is CASTRQRGYEQYF. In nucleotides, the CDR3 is TGTGCCAGCACCCGTCAGAGGGGCTACGAGCAGTACTTC.

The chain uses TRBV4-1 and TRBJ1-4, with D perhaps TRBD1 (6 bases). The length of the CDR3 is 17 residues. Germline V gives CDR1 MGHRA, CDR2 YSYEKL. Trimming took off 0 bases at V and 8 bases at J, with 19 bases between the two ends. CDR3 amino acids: CASSQDRGRGFQEKLFF. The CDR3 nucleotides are TGCGCCAGCAGCCAAGATCGCGGCAGGGGTTTTCAAGAAAAACTGTTTTTT.

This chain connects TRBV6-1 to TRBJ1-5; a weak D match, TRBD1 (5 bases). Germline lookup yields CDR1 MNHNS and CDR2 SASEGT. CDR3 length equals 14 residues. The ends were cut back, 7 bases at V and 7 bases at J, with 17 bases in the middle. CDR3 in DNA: TGTGCCAGCAATCGGGTCGTCGGGGACCAGCCCCAGCATTTT. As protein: CASNRVVGDQPQHF.